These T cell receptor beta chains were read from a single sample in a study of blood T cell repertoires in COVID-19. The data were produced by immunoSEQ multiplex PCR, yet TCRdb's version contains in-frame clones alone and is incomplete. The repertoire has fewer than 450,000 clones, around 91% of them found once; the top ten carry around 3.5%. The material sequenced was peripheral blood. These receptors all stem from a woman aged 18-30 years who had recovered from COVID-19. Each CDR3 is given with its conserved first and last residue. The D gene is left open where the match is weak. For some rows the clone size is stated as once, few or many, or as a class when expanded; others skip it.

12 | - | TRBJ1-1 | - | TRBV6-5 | TGTGCCAGCAGCCCCTCCTCCACTGAAGCTTTCTTT | CASSPSSTEAFF
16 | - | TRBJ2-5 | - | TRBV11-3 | TGTGCCAGCAGCCCAGGCAGGGGTTCGACGGAGGAGACCCAGTACTTC | CASSPGRGSTEETQYF
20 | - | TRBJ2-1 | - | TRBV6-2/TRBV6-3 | TGTGCCAGCAGCCCTATCGGAGGGGCCTCCTACATAAGCTCCTACAATGAGCAGTTCTTC | CASSPIGGASYISSYNEQFF
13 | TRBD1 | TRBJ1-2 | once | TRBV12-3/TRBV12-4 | TGTGCCAGCAGCTTGACAGGGGAGAGTGGCTACACCTTC | CASSLTGESGYTF
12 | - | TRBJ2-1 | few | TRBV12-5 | TGTGCTAGTGGGAGCTCCTACAATGAGCAGTTCTTC | CASGSSYNEQFF
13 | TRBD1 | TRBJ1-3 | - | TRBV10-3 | TGTGCCATCAGTCGGGACAGCACAAACACCATATATTTT | CAISRDSTNTIYF
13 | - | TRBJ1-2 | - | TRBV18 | TGTGCCAGCTCACCGGACAGACTAACGGGCTACACCTTC | CASSPDRLTGYTF
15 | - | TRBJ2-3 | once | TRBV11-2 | TGTGCCAGCAGCCCCAGGGCAGGCTTTGCAGATACGCAGTATTTT | CASSPRAGFADTQYF
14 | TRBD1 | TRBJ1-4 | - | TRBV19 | TGTGCCAGTAGTCCGTGGACAGGGAATGAAAAACTGTTTTTT | CASSPWTGNEKLFF
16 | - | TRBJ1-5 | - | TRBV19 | TGTGCCAGTAGCCCGAATGGCGGGAGTAGCAATCAGCCCCAGCATTTT | CASSPNGGSSNQPQHF
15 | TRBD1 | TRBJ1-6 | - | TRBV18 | TGTGCCAGCTCACCACGCGAGGGGGCGGGTTCACCCCTCCACTTT | CASSPREGAGSPLHF
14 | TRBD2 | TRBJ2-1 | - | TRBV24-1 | TGTGCCACCAGTGGACTAGCGGGAGGCGATGAGCAGTTCTTC | CATSGLAGGDEQFF
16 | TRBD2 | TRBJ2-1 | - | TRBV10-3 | TGTGCCATCGGGAGGCAGAGCGGGGGGTCCTACAATGAGCAGTTCTTC | CAIGRQSGGSYNEQFF
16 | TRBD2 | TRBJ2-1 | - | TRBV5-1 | TGCGCCAGCAGCTTGGATTTGGCTAGCGGGAGTAATGAGCAGTTCTTC | CASSLDLASGSNEQFF
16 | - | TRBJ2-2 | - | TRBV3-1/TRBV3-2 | TGTGCCAGCAGCCTGGGCAAAGGGGTCGGCACCGGGGAGCTGTTTTTT | CASSLGKGVGTGELFF
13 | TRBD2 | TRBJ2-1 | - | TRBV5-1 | TGCGCCAGCAGAGCCGGGACTAGCAATGAGCAGTTCTTC | CASRAGTSNEQFF
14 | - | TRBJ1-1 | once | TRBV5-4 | TGTGCCAGCAGATCGGGGTGGGGTACCACTGAAGCTTTCTTT | CASRSGWGTTEAFF
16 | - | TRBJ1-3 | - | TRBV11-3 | TGTGCCAGCAGCTTCCCTGGACACATCTCTGGAAACACCATATATTTT | CASSFPGHISGNTIYF
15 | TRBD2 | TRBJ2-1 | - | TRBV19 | TGTGCCAGTACCGGTCGGGGGGGGCACTTCAATGAGCAGTTCTTC | CASTGRGGHFNEQFF
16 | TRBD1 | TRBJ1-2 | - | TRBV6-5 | TGTGCCAGCAGTTTGAGTGGGACAGGGGGTGTCTATGGCTACACCTTC | CASSLSGTGGVYGYTF
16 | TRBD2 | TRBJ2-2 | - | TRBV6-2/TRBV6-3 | TGTGCCAGCAGTTATCTCGGGAGGAGGAGCACCGGGGAGCTGTTTTTT | CASSYLGRRSTGELFF
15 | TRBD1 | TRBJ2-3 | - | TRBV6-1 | TGTGCCAGCAGTGAAGTCTGGACAGGGACCGATACGCAGTATTTT | CASSEVWTGTDTQYF
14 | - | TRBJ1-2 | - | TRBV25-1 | TGTGCCAGCCGCCCCTCCGAGTATGGGGAGGGCTACACCTTC | CASRPSEYGEGYTF
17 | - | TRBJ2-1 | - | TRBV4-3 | TGCGCCAGCAGCCTTAATCCCCCGGGGTCCCGTAACAATGAGCAGTTCTTC | CASSLNPPGSRNNEQFF
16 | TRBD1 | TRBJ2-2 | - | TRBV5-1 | TGCGCCAGCAGCTTGGGAACAGGGGGCGCAGCCGGGGAGCTGTTTTTT | CASSLGTGGAAGELFF
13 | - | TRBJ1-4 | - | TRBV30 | TGTGCCTGGAGTGTATTTGGAGGGGAAAAACTGTTTTTT | CAWSVFGGEKLFF